The subject of this entry is one TCR beta chain. This CDR3 is built from 13 residues. Germline values: CDR1 MGHDK, CDR2 SYGVNS. V was trimmed by 6 bases and J by 5 bases, leaving 11 bases between them. In the authors' methods: Estimates of nucleated cell counts were drawn from the amplification of reference gene primers. Clones were sequenced by immunoSEQ multiplex PCR, and TCRdb holds only the in-frame ones, with some missing. The V and J calls and clone size come from that table; D and trimming were worked out from the DNA. The sample contains 200,000 to 250,000 clones, around 84% of which appear only once. This sample stems from a study of blood T cell repertoires in COVID-19. Whole-study context: COVID-19 samples from acute and convalescent phases originated in the United States, Italy and Spain. The cDNA or gDNA used as material had been derived from T cells, B-cell-depleted T cells, or PBMCs.

V usage is TRBV25-1 and J usage is TRBJ2-1; weak D call: TRBD2 (5 bases). Sequencing was performed on peripheral blood. The clonotype comes from a woman aged 70-85 years with active or convalescent COVID-19. Written as DNA, the CDR3 is TGTGCCAGCAGCTTCGGGAATCACAATGAGCAGTTCTTC. Translating it yields CASSFGNHNEQFF.